These 25 T cell receptor beta chains were all obtained from the same sample, sequenced in a study of OX40 agonist ivuxolimab in advanced cancers. Using immunoSEQ multiplex PCR, the repertoire was profiled, and TCRdb retains in-frame clones only, with some absent. The table records tens of thousands of clones, approximately 89% of them present only once. The starting material was CD4+ or CD8+ T cells sorted from blood, obtained in a trial of the OX40 agonist ivuxolimab. These receptors came from an adult with an advanced solid tumor such as melanoma, head and neck, liver or kidney cancer.

The rearrangement links TRBV5-4 to TRBJ1-4; D not resolved. V shed 2 bases and J shed 3 bases, with 11 bases lying between them. The CDR3 runs 15 residues. Germline V CDR1 and CDR2: SGHNT, YYREEE (reference sequence). The CDR3 DNA reads as TGTGCCAGCAGCTTAAGAGTGTCTGCTAATGAAAAACTGTTTTTT. It specifies CASSLRVSANEKLFF.

J is TRBJ1-5 and V is TRBV19; D is unclear. CDR3 length: 15 residues. Trimming pared 3 bases from V and 8 bases from J, leaving 17 bases between. CDR1 and CDR2 from the germline V gene are LNHDA and SQIVND (reference sequence). This CDR3 is CASSIPDSKREPQHF. CDR3 nucleotide sequence: TGTGCCAGTAGTATCCCGGACTCCAAGAGGGAGCCCCAGCATTTT.

The chain links TRBV6-6 to TRBJ1-6; TRBD1 might be the D (6 bases). CDR1 and CDR2 from the germline V gene are MNHNY and SVGAGI (reference sequence). V was clipped by 5 bases and J by 9 bases, with 17 bases between them. The CDR3 totals 15 residues. Here the CDR3 reads CASSRTTGFGSPLHF. Here the CDR3 DNA reads TGTGCCAGCAGTAGGACGACAGGTTTTGGTTCACCCCTCCACTTT.

The gene calls are TRBV5-1 and TRBJ1-4; 7 bases line up with TRBD1. The CDR3 is 14 amino acids. V trimming: 7 bases; J trimming: 0 bases; junction bases outside the gene matches: 3. Germline-derived CDR1 and CDR2 are SGHRS and YFSETQ. The DNA of the CDR3 is TGCGCCAGCCGTACAGGGGCAACTAATGAAAAACTGTTTTTT. Translating gives CASRTGATNEKLFF. The variable domain in full, completed from reference TRBV5-1 and TRBJ1-4, reads KAGVTQTPRYLIKTRGQQVTLSCSPISGHRSVSWYQQTPGQGLQFLFEYFSETQRNKGNFPGRFSGRQFSNSRSEMNVSTLELGDSALYLCASRTGATNEKLFFGSGTQLSVL.

The genes are TRBV4-1 and TRBJ1-5; 8 nucleotides match TRBD1. This CDR3 spans 16 amino acids. J was trimmed by 4 bases and V by 0 bases; bases with no gene match: 5. Per germline, CDR1 MGHRA and CDR2 YSYEKL. As DNA, the CDR3 is TGCGCCAGCAGCCAAGAGGTTAACAGGGGGAATCAGCCCCAGCATTTT. Translating gives CASSQEVNRGNQPQHF.

The V gene is TRBV19, the J gene TRBJ1-5, with D uncertain. CDR3 length: 12 residues. Germline CDR1 reads LNHDA; CDR2 reads SQIVND (reference sequence). The V end was cut by 4 bases, the J end by 5 bases, with 6 bases between. The CDR3 DNA is TGTGCCAGTAGTAGGGAGGATCAGCCCCAGCATTTT. Protein product: CASSREDQPQHF.

The chain uses TRBV6-1 and TRBJ1-5; 7 bases map to TRBD1. Germline V CDR1 and CDR2: MNHNS, SASEGT. The CDR3 length is 15 residues. Unmatched junction bases numbered 5, after V lost 6 bases and J lost 0 bases. The CDR3 region has the DNA TGTGCCAGCAGACTAGACAGGGATAGCAATCAGCCCCAGCATTTT. This codes for CASRLDRDSNQPQHF.

In this sample, this clone turned up a few times. The chain combines TRBV18 with TRBJ2-2, with D perhaps matching TRBD2 (7 bases). Germline V gene data show CDR1 as KGHSH and CDR2 as LQKENI. Trimming shortened V by 0 bases and J by 5 bases, and 13 bases separated the two germline ends. CDR3 length: 16 amino acids. The CDR3 DNA sequence: TGTGCCAGCTCACCACCGGGAGGGACAAAGACCGGGGAGCTGTTTTTT. Its translation: CASSPPGGTKTGELFF. The complete variable domain, with remaining parts taken from reference TRBV18 and TRBJ2-2, reads NAGVMQNPRHLVRRRGQEARLRCSPMKGHSHVYWYRQLPEEGLKFMVYLQKENIIDESGMPKERFSAEFPKEGPSILRIQQVVRGDSAAYFCASSPPGGTKTGELFFGEGSRLTVL.

The chain links TRBV6-6 to TRBJ1-2, with D perhaps TRBD1 (5 bases). V lost 7 bases and J lost 2, with 11 bases in between. The CDR3 runs to 13 residues. Germline V CDR1 and CDR2: MNHNY, SVGAGI (reference sequence). CDR3 residues: CASKGKVNYGYTF. For the CDR3, the DNA is TGTGCCAGCAAGGGGAAGGTCAACTATGGCTACACCTTC.

V gene TRBV5-1 combines with J gene TRBJ2-1, with 7 bases aligning to TRBD2. Per germline, CDR1 SGHRS and CDR2 YFSETQ. Trimming cost V 5 bases and J 7 bases; bases outside gene matches: 18. The CDR3 has 17 residues. CDR3 sequence (DNA): TGCGCCAGCAGTCGATTCCTTCGCGGGGGTACGGGAAATGAGCAGTTCTTC. This gives the protein CASSRFLRGGTGNEQFF.

This clone showed up just once. The rearrangement uses TRBV6-1 and TRBJ2-7, with a possible D match to TRBD2 (6 bases). Germline CDR1 is MNHNS and CDR2 is SASEGT. The germline V and J ends were trimmed by 5 bases and 6 bases, with 17 bases remaining between them. CDR3 length: 14 residues. CDR3 protein: CASSPDSYGGEQYF. For the CDR3, the DNA is TGTGCCAGCAGTCCCGACTCCTACGGGGGCGAGCAGTACTTC.

The chain couples TRBV10-2 to TRBJ1-2; possibly TRBD1 for D (5 bases). CDR1 is WSHSY and CDR2 is SAAADI in the germline V gene. The CDR3 runs 15 residues. Deletions cut 0 bases from V and 6 bases from J, with 14 bases between. CDR3 in amino acids: CASSESTGAVDGYTF. In DNA, the CDR3 is TGCGCCAGCAGTGAGTCGACCGGGGCGGTGGATGGCTACACCTTC.

This rearrangement joins TRBV10-3 to TRBJ2-3, with 14 positions matching TRBD2. The V gene's germline CDR1 is ENHRY and CDR2 SYGVKD. The CDR3 loop spans 15 amino acids. Trimming at V came to 8 bases and at J to 5 bases, leaving 6 bases not matched to a gene. CDR3 region: CAIGTSGGQGDTQYF. Written as DNA, the CDR3 is TGTGCCATCGGGACTAGCGGGGGCCAAGGAGATACGCAGTATTTT.

The rearrangement uses TRBV6-5 and TRBJ2-5, with D unresolved. The germline V gene encodes CDR1 MNHEY and CDR2 SVGAGI. This CDR3 comprises 11 residues. Trimming pared 6 bases from V and 4 bases from J, leaving 6 bases between. CDR3 protein: CASRTGETQYF. The DNA of the CDR3 is TGTGCCAGCAGGACCGGAGAGACCCAGTACTTC.

The J gene is TRBJ2-7, the V gene TRBV21-1; TRBD1, as called in the table, went unchecked against the DNA. TRBV21-1 corresponds to a pseudogene. CDR3 size: 13 residues. The CDR3 DNA is TGTGCCAGCAGCAAGGGACAGGGTTGCGAGCAGTACTTC. Protein sequence: CASSKGQGCEQYF.

The chain uses TRBV6-1 and TRBJ2-1; D unresolved. V lost 3 bases and J lost 3, with 9 bases in between. CDR1 and CDR2 (germline): MNHNS, SASEGT. The CDR3 sequence is 14 residues long. In DNA, the CDR3 is TGTGCCAGCAGTGAGTCCGCGAACTACAATGAGCAGTTCTTC. Translated, it gives CASSESANYNEQFF.

V gene TRBV6-1 combines with J gene TRBJ1-2, with 7 bases lining up with TRBD1. CDR1 is MNHNS, CDR2 SASEGT, per germline. J was trimmed by 7 bases and V by 0 bases; bases with no gene match: 8. There are 15 residues in the CDR3. The CDR3 nucleotides are TGTGCCAGCAGTGAAGCGCGCCAGGGGGAACGTGGCTACACCTTC. It translates to CASSEARQGERGYTF.

The chain links TRBV7-6 to TRBJ1-1, with unresolved D. Between the trimmed V and J ends, which lost 1 base and 1 base, there was a span of 4 bases. CDR3 size: 13 residues. Germline V CDR1 and CDR2: SGHVS, FNYEAQ. The CDR3 DNA follows: TGTGCCAGCAGCTTAGAAGAGAACACTGAAGCTTTCTTT. Its translation: CASSLEENTEAFF.

The chain joins TRBV5-4 to TRBJ2-3, with TRBD2 matching 9 bases. CDR1 is SGHNT, CDR2 YYREEE, per germline (reference sequence). The CDR3 is 17 residues long. V shed 7 bases and J 0 bases; nucleotides not matched to a gene: 12. The DNA for the CDR3 is TGTGCCAGCTCCCCGGCGGGGGGGAGCTCTAGCACAGATACGCAGTATTTT. It is translated as CASSPAGGSSSTDTQYF.

The chain recombines TRBV11-2 with TRBJ2-7; D perhaps matches TRBD2 (6 bases). V lost 0 bases, J lost 5 bases, and 14 bases lay in between. Looked up from germline, CDR1 is SGHAT and CDR2 is FQNNGV. This CDR3 is 15 amino acids long. DNA of the CDR3: TGTGCCAGCAGCTTAGACCGCGGGGCGACGGACGAGCAGTACTTC. Protein: CASSLDRGATDEQYF.

The chain joins TRBV2 to TRBJ1-6; 10 bases align to TRBD1. The junction had 4 bases not matched to a gene; V was cut back by 5 bases and J by 9 bases. Germline values: CDR1 SNHLY, CDR2 FYNNEI. This CDR3 region has 14 residues. The CDR3: CASSMGTGASPLHF. In nucleotides, the CDR3 is TGTGCCAGCAGTATGGGGACAGGGGCTTCACCCCTCCACTTT.

The chain has TRBV5-5 and TRBJ1-6; D gene ambiguous. The CDR3 is 17 residues long. Germline assignment: CDR1 SGHKS and CDR2 YYEKEE (reference sequence). The V gene lost 0 bases and the J gene lost 0 bases, with 10 bases spanning the gap. CDR3 sequence reads: CASSLDTSSSYNSPLHF. CDR3 nucleotide sequence: TGTGCCAGCAGCTTGGACACTTCCAGCTCCTATAATTCACCCCTCCACTTT.

The chain recombines TRBV2 with TRBJ2-4, with a tentative D call TRBD1 (6 bases). Between the trimmed V and J ends, which lost 4 bases and 12 bases, there was a span of 19 bases. The CDR3 contains 14 residues. Germline values: CDR1 SNHLY, CDR2 FYNNEI. The CDR3 loop is CASSVSQGSGSQYF. CDR3 nucleotides: TGTGCCAGCAGTGTTAGTCAGGGGAGTGGGTCTCAGTACTTC.

On this clone itself: Other DNA variants within this sample encode the same CDR3. This chain joins TRBV6-1 and TRBJ2-7, with 10 bases matching TRBD1. The CDR3 is made up of 15 amino acids. Germline CDR1 MNHNS, CDR2 SASEGT. The trim removed 6 bases at V and 6 bases at J, leaving 11 bases unmatched. CDR3 in amino acids: CASSDGGQGFFEQYF. CDR3 bases: TGTGCCAGCAGCGACGGGGGACAGGGGTTTTTCGAGCAGTACTTC.

The rearrangement links TRBV5-8 to TRBJ2-7; possible D gene TRBD2, 6 bases. The CDR3 is 12 amino acids. Germline lookup yields CDR1 SGHTS and CDR2 YDEGEE. V lost 4 bases, J lost 3 bases, and 8 bases lay in between. The CDR3 DNA is TGTGCCAGCAGCCGGGGGAACTACGAGCAGTACTTC. As protein: CASSRGNYEQYF.